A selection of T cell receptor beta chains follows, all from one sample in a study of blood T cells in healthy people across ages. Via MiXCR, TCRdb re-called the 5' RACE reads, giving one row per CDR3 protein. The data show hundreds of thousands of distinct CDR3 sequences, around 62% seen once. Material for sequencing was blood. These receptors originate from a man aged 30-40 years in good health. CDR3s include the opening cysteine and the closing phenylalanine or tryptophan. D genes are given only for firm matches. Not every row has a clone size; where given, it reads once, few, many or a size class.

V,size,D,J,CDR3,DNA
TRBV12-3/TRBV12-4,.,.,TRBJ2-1,CASTEGGSYNEQFF,TGTGCCAGCACCGAAGGCGGATCCTACAATGAGCAGTTCTTC
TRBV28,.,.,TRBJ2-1,CASSFPGQGGNEQFF,TGTGCCAGCAGTTTTCCCGGACAAGGAGGGAATGAGCAGTTCTTC
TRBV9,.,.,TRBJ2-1,CASSVLDRVGGEQFF,TGTGCCAGCAGCGTACTAGATCGGGTGGGGGGTGAGCAGTTCTTC
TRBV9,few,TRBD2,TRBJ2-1,CASSVEGGSSYNEQFF,TGTGCCAGCAGCGTAGAGGGCGGGAGCTCCTACAATGAGCAGTTCTTC
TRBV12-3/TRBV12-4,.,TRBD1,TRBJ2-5,CASSVSFDRAQYF,TGTGCCAGCAGTGTAAGTTTTGACAGGGCGCAGTACTTC
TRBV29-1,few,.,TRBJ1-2,CSARGAGGYTF,TGCAGCGCCCGAGGCGCGGGTGGCTACACCTTC
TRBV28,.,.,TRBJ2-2,CASSPSMWGAITGELFF,TGTGCCAGCAGTCCATCTATGTGGGGCGCAATCACCGGGGAGCTGTTTTTT
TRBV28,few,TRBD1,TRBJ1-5,CASSFGTGGQPQHF,TGTGCCAGCAGTTTTGGGACAGGGGGTCAGCCCCAGCATTTT
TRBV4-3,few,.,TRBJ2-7,CASSRATGGLYEQYF,TGCGCCAGCAGCCGAGCTACAGGTGGATTGTACGAGCAGTACTTC
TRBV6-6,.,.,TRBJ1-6,CASSYSSPGNSPLHF,TGTGCCAGCAGTTATTCAAGCCCGGGTAATTCACCCCTCCACTTT
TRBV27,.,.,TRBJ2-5,CASSRVYQETQYF,TGTGCCAGCAGCCGGGTGTACCAAGAGACCCAGTACTTC
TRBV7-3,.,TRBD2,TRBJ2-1,CASSSKGLASNEQFF,TGTGCCAGCAGCTCAAAGGGACTAGCGTCCAATGAGCAGTTCTTC
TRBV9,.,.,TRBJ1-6,CASSVELGNSPLHF,TGTGCCAGCAGCGTAGAATTGGGAAATTCACCCCTCCACTTT
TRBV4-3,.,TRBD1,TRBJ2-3,CASSQRDRGDTQYF,TGCGCCAGCAGCCAGAGGGACAGGGGGGATACGCAGTATTTT
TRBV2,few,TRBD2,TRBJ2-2,CASTRGLAGTGELFF,TGTGCCAGCACCAGAGGACTAGCGGGCACCGGGGAGCTGTTTTTT
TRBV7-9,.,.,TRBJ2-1,CASSLPAGESLSSYNEQFF,TGTGCCAGCAGCTTGCCGGCAGGGGAAAGTCTCAGCTCCTACAATGAGCAGTTCTTC
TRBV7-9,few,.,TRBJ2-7,CASSLAGEREQYF,TGTGCCAGCAGCTTAGCGGGGGAGCGCGAGCAGTACTTC
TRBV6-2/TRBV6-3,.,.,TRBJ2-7,CASRANGASSYEQYF,TGTGCCAGCAGGGCTAACGGGGCCAGCTCCTACGAGCAGTACTTC
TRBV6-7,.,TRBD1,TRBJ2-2,CASSIPQGVPTGELFF,TGTGCCAGCAGCATCCCCCAGGGGGTCCCCACCGGGGAGCTGTTTTTT
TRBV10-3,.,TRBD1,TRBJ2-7,CAITGTGEDEQYF,TGTGCCATAACCGGGACAGGGGAAGACGAGCAGTACTTC
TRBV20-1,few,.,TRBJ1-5,CSARYRDGNQPQHF,TGCAGTGCTAGATACAGGGATGGCAATCAGCCCCAGCATTTT
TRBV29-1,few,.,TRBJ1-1,CSVDNRIQGMEAFF,TGCAGCGTTGACAACAGGATTCAGGGAATGGAAGCTTTCTTT
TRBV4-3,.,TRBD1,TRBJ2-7,CASSQGTGISYEQYF,TGCGCCAGCAGCCAAGGGACAGGCATCTCCTACGAGCAGTACTTC
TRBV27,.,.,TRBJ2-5,CASSPRGRPETQYF,TGTGCCTCTTCTCCCCGGGGGAGGCCAGAGACCCAGTACTTC
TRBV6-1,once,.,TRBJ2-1,CASSQAPSQGRRDNEQFF,TGTGCCAGCAGTCAGGCCCCGTCACAGGGTAGGCGGGACAATGAGCAGTTCTTC
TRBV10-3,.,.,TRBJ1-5,CAISEGFGGNSNQPQHF,TGTGCCATCAGTGAGGGTTTCGGGGGGAATAGCAATCAGCCCCAGCATTTT
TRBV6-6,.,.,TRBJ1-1,CASQEVMNTEAFF,TGTGCCAGCCAGGAGGTAATGAACACTGAAGCTTTCTTT
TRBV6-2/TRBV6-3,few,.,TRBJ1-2,CASRPTDRGYTF,TGTGCCAGCAGACCTACAGACAGAGGCTACACCTTC
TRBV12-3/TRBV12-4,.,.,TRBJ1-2,CVSSSSRGYTF,TGTGTCAGCAGTTCCAGCAGAGGCTACACCTTC
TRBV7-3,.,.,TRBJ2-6,CASHQGRGGANVLTF,TGTGCCAGCCATCAGGGGCGCGGTGGGGCCAACGTCCTGACTTTC
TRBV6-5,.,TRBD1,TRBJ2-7,CASSRQGVRAYEQYF,TGTGCCAGCAGCCGACAGGGAGTACGGGCCTACGAGCAGTACTTC
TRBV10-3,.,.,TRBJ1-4,CAISEGTKDEKLFF,TGTGCCATCAGTGAAGGGACAAAAGATGAAAAACTGTTTTTT
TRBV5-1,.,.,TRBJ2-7,CASSSAGTRVLYEQYF,TGCGCCAGCAGCTCAGCCGGGACAAGAGTATTATACGAGCAGTACTTC
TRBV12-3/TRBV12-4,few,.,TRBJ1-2,CASSLTLRGMGSNYGYTF,TGTGCCAGCAGTTTGACCTTACGAGGGATGGGCTCAAACTATGGCTACACCTTC
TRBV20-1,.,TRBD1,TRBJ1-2,CSARVGTGYDYGYTF,TGCAGTGCTAGAGTGGGGACAGGGTACGACTATGGCTACACCTTC
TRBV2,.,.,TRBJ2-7,CASSEQDRAYEQYF,TGTGCCAGCAGTGAACAGGACAGAGCCTACGAGCAGTACTTC
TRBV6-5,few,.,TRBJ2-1,CATTQGGPHNEQFF,TGTGCCACCACTCAGGGAGGACCCCACAATGAGCAGTTCTTC
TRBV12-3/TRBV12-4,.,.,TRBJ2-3,CASSFQSRTDTQYF,TGTGCCAGCAGTTTTCAGTCCCGCACAGATACGCAGTATTTT
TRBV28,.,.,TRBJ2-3,CASPIPFLGATDTQYF,TGTGCCAGCCCGATCCCCTTTCTGGGGGCGACAGATACGCAGTATTTT
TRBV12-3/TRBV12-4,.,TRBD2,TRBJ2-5,CASRTSGETQYF,TGTGCCAGCCGGACTAGCGGAGAGACCCAGTACTTC
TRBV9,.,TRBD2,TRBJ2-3,CASSVGGGATDAQYF,TGTGCCAGCAGCGTAGGCGGGGGAGCCACAGATGCGCAGTATTTT
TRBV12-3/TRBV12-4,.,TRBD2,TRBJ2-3,CASSSRGSGGGDTQYF,TGTGCCAGCAGTTCTCGGGGTAGCGGGGGTGGAGATACGCAGTATTTT
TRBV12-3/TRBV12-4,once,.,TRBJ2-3,CASMGGGASDTQYF,TGTGCCAGCATGGGAGGGGGGGCCTCAGATACGCAGTATTTT
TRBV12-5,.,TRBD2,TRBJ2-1,CASGFAERSGGFYNEQFF,TGTGCTAGTGGTTTTGCAGAAAGGAGCGGGGGGTTTTACAATGAGCAGTTCTTC
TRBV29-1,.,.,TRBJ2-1,CSVEPALEDEQFF,TGCAGCGTTGAACCCGCCCTAGAGGATGAGCAGTTCTTC